The present TCR beta chain was sequenced within a study of identical twins. Study results and limitations: Researchers reported weaker excess twin sharing in beta out-of-frame sequences.

Each CDR3 protein gets one entry after TCRdb re-called the 5' RACE reads with MiXCR. The sample has hundreds of thousands of distinct CDR3 sequences, approximately 13% seen once. As for this clonotype: What it recognizes is unknown.

Trimming left V 5 bases short and J 1 base short, with 13 bases between. The germline V gene has CDR1 SSHAT and CDR2 FNYEAQ (reference sequence). The CDR3 loop spans 15 amino acids. The same sample was also used in a study of yellow fever vaccine responses in identical twins.

The clonotype was recovered from a woman aged 18-35 years in good health. The V call is TRBV7-7, the J call TRBJ2-3; possibly TRBD2 for D (5 bases). The source material was PBMCs. The DNA for the CDR3 is TGTGCCAGCAGCATTACACCCGGGGGCACAGATACGCAGTATTTT. Its translation is CASSITPGGTDTQYF.